This TCR beta chain stems from a study of tumor-infiltrating lymphocytes in primary liver carcinoma. Overall study results and limits: Tumor region pairs showed greater overlap than either tumor-adjacent or tumor-blood pairs did.

Co-extracted RNA and DNA came from 20-30 mg of unsorted bulk tissue. Sampling of every tumor involved five separate regions. These included the tumor centre. With 500 to 650 ng total RNA as template and a constant-region primer, TCR beta cDNA was made. It was through three nested multiplex PCR rounds of slightly modified ARM-PCR that TCR beta libraries arose. In TCRdb, the multiplex PCR reads were re-called with MiXCR into one record per CDR3 protein. The table shows some 100,000 distinct CDR3 sequences, with about 62% occurring only once. Details on this clonotype: The antigen remains unidentified.

This TCR was recovered from a woman aged 60-70 years with primary liver carcinoma and hepatitis B virus infection. The sequenced material came from liver tumor tissue from sampling region 2. Sample subset: tumor region T2, inferior pole.

The CDR3 loop is CRVQTRTGNQPQHF. CDR3 sequence (DNA): TGCAGAGTTCAGACCCGGACAGGCAATCAGCCCCAGCATTTT. The chain links TRBV29-1 to TRBJ1-5; tentatively, D is TRBD1 (6 bases). This CDR3 comprises 14 residues. Germline V gene sequence: CDR1 SQVTM, CDR2 ANQGSEA.